This T cell receptor (beta chain) appears in the sequencing data of a study of cytomegalovirus exposure and HLA in healthy donors. There are 13 residues in the CDR3. Germline-derived CDR1 and CDR2 are LNHDA and SQIVND (reference sequence). Trimming cost V 8 bases and J 0 bases, with 10 bases left between them. This clone was picked up a small number of times. The target antigen is unknown. Whole-study results and caveats: Later analysis placed DRB1 highest and HLA-C lowest in TCR association rates, which differed by HLA locus.

13 Jbeta primers and 60 Vbeta primers were used for the PCR. Generated by immunoSEQ multiplex PCR, the TCRdb table keeps only in-frame clones and is missing some. The table has tens of thousands of clones, roughly 76% seen once. The rearrangement uses TRBV19 and TRBJ1-1, with a weak D call TRBD1 (6 bases). The specimen was PBMCs. The sequence came from a woman under 40 in good health and CMV-seronegative. Here the CDR3 reads CASGGHLNTEAFF. DNA of the CDR3: TGTGCCAGTGGGGGACATTTGAACACTGAAGCTTTCTTT.